This T cell receptor beta chain was identified during a study of vaccination and CD4 T cells after COVID-19 (dated by TCRdb to the early 2020s). In the study overall: Convalescent patients had a positive SARS-CoV-2 result on nasal swab PCR, and of these patients, some ten had mild disease and one had severe disease. Culture stimuli were overlapping spike peptide pools from SARS-CoV-2 and from the common cold coronaviruses HCoV-NL63, HCoV-OC43 and HCoV-229E. The convalescent cohort included six males and four females, with two Hispanic individuals, seven Caucasians, two Asians and one multiracial person. Control cultures received a CEFX viral epitope pool as the positive control, an HIV-1 Nef peptide pool as the negative control, or no peptide. Each participant got two doses of either the Pfizer-BioNTech BNT162b2 vaccine (n=8) or the Moderna mRNA-1273 vaccine (n=2). Post-COVID blood samples were collected from convalescent patients a median of roughly 100 days after diagnosis, with a range of about 35 to 161 days. In under twelve COVID-19 convalescent patients and a few infection-naive healthy vaccine recipients, researchers compared the spike-specific CD4+ TCR repertoire from before mRNA vaccination with the repertoire from after. Post-vaccine blood samples were collected a median of about 66 days after the second vaccine dose, ranging from about 12 to 241 days.

The library was obtained by PCR. TCR sequencing of DNA from cultured CD4+ T cells used the Oncomine TCR Beta short-read assay at the Johns Hopkins FTIC core. The QIAamp micro DNA kit was used to extract genomic DNA from the cultured CD4+ T cells. Oncomine TCR Beta libraries made from cultured CD4+ T cells were pooled using unique dual indexes and sequenced on an Illumina iSeq 100. In the source study's methods: Non-productive sequences were filtered out, and CDR3s that did not start with C, did not end with F or W, or were shorter than 7 amino acids were discarded. The MANAFEST web application was used to identify antigen-specific clonotypes by comparing peptide-stimulated wells against reference wells and other culture wells. Positive clones required FDR below 0.05, an odds ratio above 5, and productive frequency above 0.1% in at least two of three replicate wells. Clonotypes that were significantly expanded in both SARS-CoV-2 spike wells and at least one common cold coronavirus spike condition were defined as cross-reactive. CDR3 homology was assessed with Levenshtein distances (stringdist) and unrooted phylogenetic trees (ape) in R version 3.6.1. Starting from the raw public reads, TCRdb applied fastp trimming at Q25, assembled clones with MiXCR and retained in-frame beta chains. Every distinct CDR3 protein forms one entry, paired with its most common genes and DNA. The V and J calls shown here were made by TCRdb, not taken from the authors' results. The sample records about 19,000 distinct CDR3 sequences, 50% to 60% of which are singletons. About a tenth of the sample comes from the top ten.

In the paper's terms, the treatment or condition label means: roughly 11-day PBMC culture with coronavirus spike peptide pools or control peptides (ViraFEST assay). The ViraFEST assay, used in the study, expanded antigen-specific T cells with peptide pools and then identified the expanded clonotypes through TCR sequencing. Positive SARS-CoV-2 PCR tests in the convalescent patients dated from March to December 2020, before Alpha, Beta and Delta variants emerged in the United States. Each well held two million PBMCs cultured with 9 to 10 ug/ml peptide pools in IMDM containing approximately 5% human AB serum and 7.5 to 10 IU/ml IL-2. Half of the culture medium was replaced with fresh IL-2-containing medium on days 3 and 7. After 9 to 10 days of culture, CD4+ T cells were isolated by negative selection using the EasySep CD4+ T cell isolation kit. Ficoll-Paque Plus gradient centrifugation was used to isolate PBMCs from whole blood, and the isolated PBMCs were then either used fresh or cryopreserved at -140C. In general, triplicate wells were set up for every culture condition.

At the junction V is shortened by 7 bases and J by 7 bases; bases outside the gene matches: 5. Counted from cysteine to phenylalanine, this CDR3 has 15 amino acids. The only DNA kept is the CDR3, 45 bases in frame from the first base. CDR1 SNHLY and CDR2 FYNNEI are derived from the germline V gene. Overall study outcomes, separate from this receptor: The study included relatively few convalescent patients and did not analyze early timepoints after natural infection. Although the median number of SARS-CoV-2-reactive clonotypes went up from around 20 after infection to around 39 after vaccination, the increase was not significant. In convalescent patients, a median roughly 87% of post-vaccine SARS-CoV-2-reactive clones were detected only after vaccination, and vaccine-specific priming was suggested by this finding. Of the vaccine-specific clones in convalescent patients, 304 of 307, or nearly all, reacted only to SARS-CoV-2 spike and did not cross-react with common cold coronaviruses.

Worth noting for this clonotype: What antigen it recognizes has not been identified. Qualities for individual bases were not recorded, and no much larger clone is one base off.

The chain employs TRBV2 and TRBJ2-4; 15 middle bases align to TRBD2. The source is a human donor who had recovered from COVID-19. The sequencing used CD4+ T cells from blood, cultured in vitro, collected after SARS-CoV-2 vaccination. The CDR3 protein is CASIGTSGGPNIQYF. The DNA sequence reads TGTGCCAGCATCGGGACTAGCGGGGGGCCGAACATTCAGTACTTC.